The 13 T cell receptor beta chains reported below all come from one sample, sequenced in a study of technical replicates of blood from a handful of donors (dated by TCRdb to the late 2010s). Libraries were made using the immunoSEQ multiplex PCR assay. TCRdb retrieved this table from immuneACCESS and kept in-frame rearrangements only. Not all clones are present; in checked studies, unresolved V genes account for under half, and no reason is known for the remainder. This sample gives more than 75,000 clones in total; 86% of them show up just once. The ten largest clones capture 4.5% to 5.5% of the sample. Input material: PBMCs. Every receptor here comes from a human donor in good health. Some clones in this sample may be carry-over from other donors' samples.

The table lists this clone with a count of one. The V gene is TRBV4-2, the J gene TRBJ2-5, with 8 bases lining up with TRBD2. The CDR3 is made up of 15 amino acids. The V and J ends lost 6 bases and 3 bases, in that order; junction bases with no gene match: 9. Germline V gene sequence: CDR1 LGHNA, CDR2 YNFKEQ. Here the CDR3 DNA reads TGTGCCAGCAGTCCCCGGGAGGGGGGGGAAGAGACCCAGTACTTC. Translating it yields CASSPREGGEETQYF.

The chain recombines TRBV19 with TRBJ2-2; D is perhaps TRBD2 (6 bases). Per the germline V gene, CDR1 is LNHDA and CDR2 is SQIVND (reference sequence). The length of the CDR3 is 18 residues. V was shortened by 4 bases and J by 3 bases, with 21 bases between the two germline ends. For the CDR3, the DNA is TGTGCCAGTAGTACCAATGATGCGGGACGCGGGTACACCGGGGAGCTGTTTTTT. It yields the protein CASSTNDAGRGYTGELFF.

This chain connects TRBV27 to TRBJ1-2, with no clear D. Trimming cost V 8 bases and J 8 bases, with 21 bases left between them. Germline V gene data show CDR1 as MNHEY and CDR2 as SMNVEV (reference sequence). The CDR3 extends over 14 amino acids. CDR3 DNA sequence: TGTGCCAGCGGGGTAACTTCAGTCTCGGGGGGCTACACCTTC. Translated, it gives CASGVTSVSGGYTF.

V is TRBV27 and J is TRBJ2-7; 11 bases align to TRBD2. The CDR3 contains 16 residues. V was clipped by 2 bases and J by 6 bases; unmatched bases: 9. CDR1 is MNHEY, CDR2 SMNVEV, per germline (reference sequence). The CDR3: CASSLKIAGGLGEQYF. CDR3 DNA: TGTGCCAGCAGTTTAAAGATAGCGGGAGGGTTGGGCGAGCAGTACTTC.

The chain has TRBV9 and TRBJ1-3; D gene uncertain. V gave up 4 bases and J gave up 0 bases, with 14 bases separating them. The germline V gene has CDR1 SGDLS and CDR2 YYNGEE. This CDR3 region has 16 residues. The DNA for the CDR3 is TGTGCCAGCAGCCCTCCATGGCCAGACTCTGGAAACACCATATATTTT. Its protein is CASSPPWPDSGNTIYF.

This rearrangement joins TRBV25-1 to TRBJ1-2, with a possible D match to TRBD1 (5 bases). Germline CDR1 is MGHDK and CDR2 is SYGVNS. V dropped 5 bases and J dropped 5 bases, with 15 bases sitting between them. The CDR3 runs 14 residues. Here the CDR3 DNA reads TGTGCCAGCAGTTACGAAGGGGATGGTTATGGCTACACCTTC. Its translation is CASSYEGDGYGYTF.

The V gene is TRBV6-5, the J gene TRBJ2-1; D unclear. V dropped 0 bases and J dropped 2 bases, with 8 bases sitting between them. The CDR3 spans 15 residues. CDR1 and CDR2 from the germline V gene are MNHEY and SVGAGI. CDR3 bases: TGTGCCAGCAGTTACTCTTACTCCACCTACAATGAGCAGTTCTTC. It yields the protein CASSYSYSTYNEQFF.

This chain uses TRBV25-1 with TRBJ1-2, with 8 positions matching TRBD1. The CDR3 has 15 amino acids. J was trimmed by 4 bases and V by 3 bases; bases with no gene match: 7. Germline V lookup: CDR1 MGHDK, CDR2 SYGVNS. The CDR3 DNA is TGTGCCAGCAGTGACCCGGGACAGGCATCCTATGGCTACACCTTC. Translation: CASSDPGQASYGYTF.

This chain uses TRBV2 with TRBJ1-2; the D gene is possibly TRBD1 (5 bases). V dropped 2 bases and J dropped 4 bases, with 11 bases sitting between them. In germline, CDR1 is SNHLY, CDR2 FYNNEI. The CDR3 loop spans 14 amino acids. DNA for the CDR3: TGTGCCAGCAGTGAATCCAGGGCCCCCTATGGCTACACCTTC. Protein sequence: CASSESRAPYGYTF.

The V and J genes are TRBV7-6 and TRBJ2-3, with 8 bases fitting TRBD1. The trim removed 6 bases at V and 3 bases at J, leaving 11 bases unmatched. The CDR3 totals 16 residues. The germline CDR1 and CDR2 sequences are SGHVS and FNYEAQ. The CDR3 is CASSFSAGGWTDTQYF. DNA of the CDR3: TGTGCCAGCAGTTTCTCTGCAGGGGGCTGGACAGATACGCAGTATTTT.

This sequence joins TRBV2 and TRBJ1-1; D might be TRBD1 (6 bases). The germline V gene encodes CDR1 SNHLY and CDR2 FYNNEI. The length of the CDR3 is 14 residues. Trimming cost V 6 bases and J 5 bases, with 16 bases left between them. CDR3 in amino acids: CASRGGQQRTEAFF. As DNA, the CDR3 is TGTGCCAGCAGGGGGGGGCAACAGCGGACTGAAGCTTTCTTT. The variable domain in full, with the rest retrieved from reference TRBV2 and TRBJ1-1, is EPEVTQTPSHQVTQMGQEVILRCVPISNHLYFYWYRQILGQKVEFLVSFYNNEISEKSEIFDDQFSVERPDGSNFTLKIRSTKLEDSAMYFCASRGGQQRTEAFFGQGTRLTVV.

The DNA for the CDR3 is TGTGCCAGCAGTTTTTATTCTTTGGACAGGACCTACGAGCAGTACTTC. Residues: CASSFYSLDRTYEQYF. V is TRBV28 and J is TRBJ2-7; 7 positions match TRBD1. The CDR3 extends over 16 amino acids. Germline V gene data show CDR1 as MDHEN and CDR2 as SYDVKM. Trimming at V came to 3 bases and at J to 2 bases, leaving 10 bases not matched to a gene.

V and J are TRBV9 and TRBJ1-2; D is perhaps TRBD1 (6 bases). V gave up 3 bases and J gave up 6 bases, with 18 bases separating them. CDR1 and CDR2 from the germline V gene are SGDLS and YYNGEE. The CDR3 totals 15 residues. The CDR3, as DNA: TGTGCCAGCAGCGGTACAGGGATAAGCGAGGATGGCTACACCTTC. Translating gives CASSGTGISEDGYTF. Drawing the rest from reference TRBV9 and TRBJ1-2, the complete variable domain is DSGVTQTPKHLITATGQRVTLRCSPRSGDLSVYWYQQSLDQGLQFLIQYYNGEERAKGNILERFSAQQFPDLHSELNLSSLELGDSALYFCASSGTGISEDGYTFGSGTRLTVV.